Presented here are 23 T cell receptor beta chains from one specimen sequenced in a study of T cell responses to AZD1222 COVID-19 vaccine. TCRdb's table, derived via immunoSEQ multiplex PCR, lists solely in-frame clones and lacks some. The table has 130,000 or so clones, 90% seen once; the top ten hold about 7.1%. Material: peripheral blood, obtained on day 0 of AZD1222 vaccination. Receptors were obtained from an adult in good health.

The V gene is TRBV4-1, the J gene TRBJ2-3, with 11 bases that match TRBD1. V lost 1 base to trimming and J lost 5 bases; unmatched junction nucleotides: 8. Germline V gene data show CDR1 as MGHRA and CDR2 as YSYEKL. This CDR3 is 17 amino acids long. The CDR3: CASSQGAGTGGLDTQYF. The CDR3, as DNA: TGCGCCAGCAGCCAAGGGGCCGGGACAGGGGGACTAGATACGCAGTATTTT.

In DNA, the CDR3 is TGCGCCAGCAGCCAAGATGAAGGGGGCTACGAGCAGTACTTC. The encoded protein is CASSQDEGGYEQYF. The V gene is TRBV4-3, the J gene TRBJ2-7; D is possibly TRBD1 (6 bases). Germline CDR1 reads LGHNA; CDR2 reads YSLEER. This CDR3 spans 14 amino acids. V lost 0 bases and J lost 3, with 9 bases in between.

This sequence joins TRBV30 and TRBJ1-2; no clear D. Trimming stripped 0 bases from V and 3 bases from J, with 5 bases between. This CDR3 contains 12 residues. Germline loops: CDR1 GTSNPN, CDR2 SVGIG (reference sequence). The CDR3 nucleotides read TGTGCCTGGAGTGTGGGAGACTATGGCTACACCTTC. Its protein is CAWSVGDYGYTF.

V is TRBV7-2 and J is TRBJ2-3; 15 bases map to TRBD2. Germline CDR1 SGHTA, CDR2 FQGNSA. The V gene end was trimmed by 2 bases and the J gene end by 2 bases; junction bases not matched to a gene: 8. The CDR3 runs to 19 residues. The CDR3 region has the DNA TGTGCCAGCAGCTTACGTCCCGGGACTAGCGGGGGGTCCACAGATACGCAGTATTTT. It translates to CASSLRPGTSGGSTDTQYF.

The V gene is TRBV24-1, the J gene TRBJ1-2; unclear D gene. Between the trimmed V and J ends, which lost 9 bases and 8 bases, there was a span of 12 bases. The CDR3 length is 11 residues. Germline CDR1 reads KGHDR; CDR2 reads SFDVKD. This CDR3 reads CATSDLGGYTF. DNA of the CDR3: TGTGCCACCTCGGACCTTGGGGGCTACACCTTC.

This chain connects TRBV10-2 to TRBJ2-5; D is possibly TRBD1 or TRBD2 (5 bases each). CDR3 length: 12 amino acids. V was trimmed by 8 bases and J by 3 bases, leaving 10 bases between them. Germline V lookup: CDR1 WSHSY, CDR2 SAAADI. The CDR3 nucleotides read TGCGCCAGCGGGACGGTTGAAGAGACCCAGTACTTC. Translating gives CASGTVEETQYF.

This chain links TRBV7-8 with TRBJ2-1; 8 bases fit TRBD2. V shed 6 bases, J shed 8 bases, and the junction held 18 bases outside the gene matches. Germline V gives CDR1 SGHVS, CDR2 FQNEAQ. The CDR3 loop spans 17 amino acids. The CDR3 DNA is TGTGCCAGCAGTCCACACGGGGGGACTAGGGGCAGCGATGAGCAGTTCTTC. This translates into CASSPHGGTRGSDEQFF.

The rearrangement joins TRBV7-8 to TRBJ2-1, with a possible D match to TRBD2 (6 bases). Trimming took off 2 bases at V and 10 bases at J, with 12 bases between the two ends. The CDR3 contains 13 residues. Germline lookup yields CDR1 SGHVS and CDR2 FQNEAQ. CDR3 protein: CASSLPTRREQFF. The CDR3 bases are TGTGCCAGCAGCTTACCGACTAGGAGGGAGCAGTTCTTC.

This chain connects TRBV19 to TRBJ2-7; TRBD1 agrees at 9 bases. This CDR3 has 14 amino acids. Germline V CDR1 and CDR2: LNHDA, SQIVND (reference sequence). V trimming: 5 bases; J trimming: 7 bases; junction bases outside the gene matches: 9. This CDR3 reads CASSFRDRVREQYF. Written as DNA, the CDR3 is TGTGCCAGTAGTTTCCGGGACAGGGTTCGGGAGCAGTACTTC.

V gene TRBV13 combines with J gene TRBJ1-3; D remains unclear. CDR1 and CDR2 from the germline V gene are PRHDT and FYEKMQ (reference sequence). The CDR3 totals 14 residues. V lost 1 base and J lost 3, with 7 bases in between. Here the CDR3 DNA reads TGTGCCAGCAGCTTAGCCGGCCTTGGAAACACCATATATTTT. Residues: CASSLAGLGNTIYF.

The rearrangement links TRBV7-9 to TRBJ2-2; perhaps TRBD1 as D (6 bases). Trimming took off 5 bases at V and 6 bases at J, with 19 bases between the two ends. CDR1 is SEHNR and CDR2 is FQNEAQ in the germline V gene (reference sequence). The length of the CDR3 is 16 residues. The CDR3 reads CASSELRDTVAGELFF. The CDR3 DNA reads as TGTGCCAGCAGCGAGCTTAGGGACACGGTGGCCGGGGAGCTGTTTTTT.

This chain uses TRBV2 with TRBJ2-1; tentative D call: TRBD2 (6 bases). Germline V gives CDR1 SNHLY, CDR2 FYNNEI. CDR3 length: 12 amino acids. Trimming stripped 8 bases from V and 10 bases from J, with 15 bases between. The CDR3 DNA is TGTGCCAGCGCCGAGACTAGTTGGGAGCAGTTCTTC. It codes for CASAETSWEQFF.

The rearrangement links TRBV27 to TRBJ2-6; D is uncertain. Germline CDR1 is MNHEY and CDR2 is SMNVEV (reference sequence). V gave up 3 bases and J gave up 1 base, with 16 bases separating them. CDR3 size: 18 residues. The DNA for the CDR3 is TGTGCCAGCAGTTTCTGGGGAAGGTGGTCATCTGGGGCCAACGTCCTGACTTTC. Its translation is CASSFWGRWSSGANVLTF.

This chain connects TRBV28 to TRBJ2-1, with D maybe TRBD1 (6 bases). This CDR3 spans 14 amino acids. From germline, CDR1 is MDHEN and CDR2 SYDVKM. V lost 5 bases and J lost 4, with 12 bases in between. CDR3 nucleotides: TGTGCCAGCAGTGGACAGTTGAAATACAATGAGCAGTTCTTC. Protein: CASSGQLKYNEQFF.

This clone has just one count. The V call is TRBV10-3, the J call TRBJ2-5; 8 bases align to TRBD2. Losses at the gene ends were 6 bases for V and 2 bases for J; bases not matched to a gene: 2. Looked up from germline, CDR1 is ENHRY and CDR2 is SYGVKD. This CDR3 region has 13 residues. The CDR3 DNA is TGTGCCATCAGAGCGGGGGCACAAGAGACCCAGTACTTC. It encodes CAIRAGAQETQYF.

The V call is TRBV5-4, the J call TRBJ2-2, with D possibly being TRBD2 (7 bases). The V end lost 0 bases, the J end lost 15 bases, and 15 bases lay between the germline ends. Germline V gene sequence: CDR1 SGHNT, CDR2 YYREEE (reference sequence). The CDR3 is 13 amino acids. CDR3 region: CASSLAGGGGMFF. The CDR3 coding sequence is TGTGCCAGCAGCTTGGCCGGGGGAGGGGGAATGTTTTTT.

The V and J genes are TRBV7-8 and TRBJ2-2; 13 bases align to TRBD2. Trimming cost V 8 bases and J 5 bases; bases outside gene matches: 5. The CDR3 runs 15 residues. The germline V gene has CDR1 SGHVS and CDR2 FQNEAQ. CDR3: CASGLTSGGTGELFF. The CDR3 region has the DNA TGTGCCAGCGGATTGACTAGCGGGGGGACCGGGGAGCTGTTTTTT.

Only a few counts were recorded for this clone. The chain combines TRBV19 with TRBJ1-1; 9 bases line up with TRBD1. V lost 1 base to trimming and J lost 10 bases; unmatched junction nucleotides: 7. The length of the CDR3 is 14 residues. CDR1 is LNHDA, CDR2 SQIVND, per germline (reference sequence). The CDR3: CASSIAVDRGGAFF. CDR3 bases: TGTGCCAGTAGTATAGCCGTCGACAGGGGGGGAGCTTTCTTT.

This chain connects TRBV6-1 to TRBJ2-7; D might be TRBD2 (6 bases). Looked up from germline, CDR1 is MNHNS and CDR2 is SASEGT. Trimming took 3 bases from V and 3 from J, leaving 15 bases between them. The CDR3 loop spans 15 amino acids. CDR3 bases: TGTGCCAGCAGTGAGCGGGGACGGGGCAACTACGAGCAGTACTTC. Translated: CASSERGRGNYEQYF.

CDR3 in DNA: TGTGCCAGCAGTTTGTGGGGGGGCGCAGATACGCAGTATTTT. This translates into CASSLWGGADTQYF. V and J are TRBV27 and TRBJ2-3, with D possibly matching TRBD2 (7 bases). V lost 3 bases and J lost 4, with 11 bases in between. This CDR3 comprises 14 residues. In germline, CDR1 is MNHEY, CDR2 SMNVEV (reference sequence).

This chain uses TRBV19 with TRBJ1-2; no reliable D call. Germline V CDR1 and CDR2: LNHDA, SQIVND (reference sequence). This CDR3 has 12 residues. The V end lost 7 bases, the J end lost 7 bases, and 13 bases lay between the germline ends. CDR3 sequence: CASTPAPGGYTF. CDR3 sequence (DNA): TGTGCCAGTACCCCGGCGCCGGGTGGCTACACCTTC. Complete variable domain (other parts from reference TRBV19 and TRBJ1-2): DGGITQSPKYLFRKEGQNVTLSCEQNLNHDAMYWYRQDPGQGLRLIYYSQIVNDFQKGDIAEGYSVSREKKESFPLTVTSAQKNPTAFYLCASTPAPGGYTFGSGTRLTVV.

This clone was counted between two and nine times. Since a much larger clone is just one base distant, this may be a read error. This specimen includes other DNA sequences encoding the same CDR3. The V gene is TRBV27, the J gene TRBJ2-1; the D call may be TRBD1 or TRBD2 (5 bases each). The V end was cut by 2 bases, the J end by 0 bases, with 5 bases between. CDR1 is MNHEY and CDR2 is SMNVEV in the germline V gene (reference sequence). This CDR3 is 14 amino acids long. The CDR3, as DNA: TGTGCCAGCAGTTTAGGGGGCTCCTACAATGAGCAGTTCTTC. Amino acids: CASSLGGSYNEQFF.

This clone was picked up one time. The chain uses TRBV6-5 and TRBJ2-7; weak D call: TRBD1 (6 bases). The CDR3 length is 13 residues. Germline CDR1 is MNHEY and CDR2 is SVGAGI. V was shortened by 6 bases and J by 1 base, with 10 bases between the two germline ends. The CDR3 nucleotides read TGTGCCAGCAGAAAACAGGGTTCCTACGAGCAGTACTTC. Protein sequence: CASRKQGSYEQYF.